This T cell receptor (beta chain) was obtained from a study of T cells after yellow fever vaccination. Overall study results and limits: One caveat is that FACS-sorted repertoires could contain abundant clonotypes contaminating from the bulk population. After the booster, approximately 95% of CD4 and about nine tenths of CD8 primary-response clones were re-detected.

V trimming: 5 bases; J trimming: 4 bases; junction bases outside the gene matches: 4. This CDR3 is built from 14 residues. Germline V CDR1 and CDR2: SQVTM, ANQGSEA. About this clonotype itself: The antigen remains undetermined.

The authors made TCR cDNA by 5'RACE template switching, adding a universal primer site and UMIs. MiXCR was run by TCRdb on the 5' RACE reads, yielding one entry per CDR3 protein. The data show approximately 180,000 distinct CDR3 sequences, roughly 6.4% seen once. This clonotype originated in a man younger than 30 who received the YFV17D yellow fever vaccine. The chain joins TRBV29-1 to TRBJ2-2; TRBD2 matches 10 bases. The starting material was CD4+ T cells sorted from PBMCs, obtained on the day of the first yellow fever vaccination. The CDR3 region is CSVSGGVLTGELFF. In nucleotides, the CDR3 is TGCAGCGTTAGCGGGGGGGTGCTCACCGGGGAGCTGTTTTTT.